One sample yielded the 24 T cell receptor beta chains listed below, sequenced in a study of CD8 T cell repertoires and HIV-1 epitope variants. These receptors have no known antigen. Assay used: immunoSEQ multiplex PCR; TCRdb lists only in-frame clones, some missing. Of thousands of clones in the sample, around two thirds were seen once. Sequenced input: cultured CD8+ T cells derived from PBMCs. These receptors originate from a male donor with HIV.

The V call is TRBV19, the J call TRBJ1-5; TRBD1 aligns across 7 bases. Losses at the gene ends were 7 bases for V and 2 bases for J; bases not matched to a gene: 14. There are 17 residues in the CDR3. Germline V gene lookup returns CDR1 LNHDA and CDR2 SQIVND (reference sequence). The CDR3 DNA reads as TGTGCCAGTACCTCCGGGACAGTGGGGGCCGGCAATCAGCCCCAGCATTTT. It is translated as CASTSGTVGAGNQPQHF.

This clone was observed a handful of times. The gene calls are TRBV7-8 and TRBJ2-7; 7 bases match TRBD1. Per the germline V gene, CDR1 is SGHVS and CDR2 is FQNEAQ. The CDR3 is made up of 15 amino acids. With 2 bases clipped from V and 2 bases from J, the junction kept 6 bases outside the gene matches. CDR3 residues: CASSLWTGFAYEQYF. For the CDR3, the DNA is TGTGCCAGCAGCTTATGGACAGGTTTTGCCTACGAGCAGTACTTC. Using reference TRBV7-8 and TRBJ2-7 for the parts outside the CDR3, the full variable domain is GAGVSQSPRYKVAKRGQDVALRCDPISGHVSLFWYQQALGQGPEFLTYFQNEAQLDKSGLPSDRFFAERPEGSVSTLKIQRTQQEDSAVYLCASSLWTGFAYEQYFGPGTRLTVT.

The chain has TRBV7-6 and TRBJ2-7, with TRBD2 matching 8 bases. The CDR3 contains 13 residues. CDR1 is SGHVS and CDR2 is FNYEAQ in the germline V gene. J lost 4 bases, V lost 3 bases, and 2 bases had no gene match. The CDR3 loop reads CASSLTGGYEQYF. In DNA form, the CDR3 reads TGTGCCAGCAGCTTGACGGGAGGGTACGAGCAGTACTTC. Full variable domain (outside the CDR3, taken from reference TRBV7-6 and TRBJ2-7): GAGVSQSPRYKVTKRGQDVALRCDPISGHVSLYWYRQALGQGPEFLTYFNYEAQQDKSGLPNDRFSAERPEGSISTLTIQRTEQRDSAMYRCASSLTGGYEQYFGPGTRLTVT.

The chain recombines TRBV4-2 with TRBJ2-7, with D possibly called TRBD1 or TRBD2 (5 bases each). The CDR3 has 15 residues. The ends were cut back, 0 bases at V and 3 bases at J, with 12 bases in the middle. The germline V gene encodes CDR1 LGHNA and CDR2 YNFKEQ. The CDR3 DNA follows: TGTGCCAGCAGCCAAGATCCAGGGAGTAGCTACGAGCAGTACTTC. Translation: CASSQDPGSSYEQYF.

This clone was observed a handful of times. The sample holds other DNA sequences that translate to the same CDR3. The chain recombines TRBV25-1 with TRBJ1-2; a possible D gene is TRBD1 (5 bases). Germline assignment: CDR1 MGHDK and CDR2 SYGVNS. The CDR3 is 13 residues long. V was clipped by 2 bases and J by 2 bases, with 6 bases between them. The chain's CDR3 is CASSEQGNYGYTF. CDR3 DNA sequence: TGTGCCAGCAGTGAACAGGGCAACTATGGCTACACCTTC.

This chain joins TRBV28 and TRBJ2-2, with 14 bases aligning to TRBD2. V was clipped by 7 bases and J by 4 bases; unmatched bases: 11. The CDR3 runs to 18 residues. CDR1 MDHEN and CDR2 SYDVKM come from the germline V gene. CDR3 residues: CASNTGLAGGYGTGELFF. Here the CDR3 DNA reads TGTGCCAGCAATACCGGACTAGCGGGGGGCTACGGCACCGGGGAGCTGTTTTTT.

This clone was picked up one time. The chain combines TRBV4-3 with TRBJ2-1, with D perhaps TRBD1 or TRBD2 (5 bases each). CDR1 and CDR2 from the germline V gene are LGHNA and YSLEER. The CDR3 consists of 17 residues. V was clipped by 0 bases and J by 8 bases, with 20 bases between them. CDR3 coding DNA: TGCGCCAGCAGCCAAGATTGGGGGACGGCCTATTACTATGAGCAGTTCTTC. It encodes CASSQDWGTAYYYEQFF.

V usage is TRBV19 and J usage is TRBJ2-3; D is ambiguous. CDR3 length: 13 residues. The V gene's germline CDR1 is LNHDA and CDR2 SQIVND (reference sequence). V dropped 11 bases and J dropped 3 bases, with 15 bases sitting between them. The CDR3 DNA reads TGTGCCTCCATGGCAGGCTATACAGATACGCAGTATTTT. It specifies CASMAGYTDTQYF.

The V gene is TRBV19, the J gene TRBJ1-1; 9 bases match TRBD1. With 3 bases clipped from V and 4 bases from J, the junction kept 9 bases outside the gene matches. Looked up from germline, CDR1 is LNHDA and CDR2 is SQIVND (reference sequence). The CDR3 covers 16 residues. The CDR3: CASSMVLTGGVTEAFF. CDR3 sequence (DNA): TGTGCCAGTAGTATGGTACTCACAGGGGGCGTCACTGAAGCTTTCTTT.

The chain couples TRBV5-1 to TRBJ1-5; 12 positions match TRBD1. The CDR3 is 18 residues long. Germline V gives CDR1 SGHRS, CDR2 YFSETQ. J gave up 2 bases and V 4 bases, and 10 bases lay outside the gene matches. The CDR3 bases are TGCGCCAGCAGCCCCTCGGGACAGGGGGCTGGGGGCAATCAGCCCCAGCATTTT. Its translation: CASSPSGQGAGGNQPQHF.

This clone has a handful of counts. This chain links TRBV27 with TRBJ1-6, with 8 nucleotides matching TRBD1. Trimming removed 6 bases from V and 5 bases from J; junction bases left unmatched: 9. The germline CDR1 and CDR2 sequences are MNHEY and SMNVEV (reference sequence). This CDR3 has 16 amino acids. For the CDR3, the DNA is TGTGCCAGCAGCAGGACTAGCAGGGGGCATAATTCACCCCTCCACTTT. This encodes CASSRTSRGHNSPLHF.

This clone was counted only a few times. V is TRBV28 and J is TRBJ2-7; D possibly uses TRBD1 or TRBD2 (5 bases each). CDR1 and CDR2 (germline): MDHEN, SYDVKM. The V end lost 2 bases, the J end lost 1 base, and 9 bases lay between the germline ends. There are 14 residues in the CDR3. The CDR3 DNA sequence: TGTGCCAGCAGTTTAGGGGACGGTTCCTACGAGCAGTACTTC. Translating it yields CASSLGDGSYEQYF.

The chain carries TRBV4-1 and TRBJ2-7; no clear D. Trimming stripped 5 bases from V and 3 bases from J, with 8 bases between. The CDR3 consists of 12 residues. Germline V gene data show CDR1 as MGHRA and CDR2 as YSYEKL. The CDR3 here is CASSGSLYEQYF. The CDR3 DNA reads TGCGCCAGCAGCGGCAGCCTCTACGAGCAGTACTTC.

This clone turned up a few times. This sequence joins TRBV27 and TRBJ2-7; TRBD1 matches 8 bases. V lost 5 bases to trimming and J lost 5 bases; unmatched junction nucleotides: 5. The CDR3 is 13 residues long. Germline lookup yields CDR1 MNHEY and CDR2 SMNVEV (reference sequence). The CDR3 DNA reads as TGTGCCAGCAGTCCAAGGACAGGGCACGAGCAGTACTTC. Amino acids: CASSPRTGHEQYF.

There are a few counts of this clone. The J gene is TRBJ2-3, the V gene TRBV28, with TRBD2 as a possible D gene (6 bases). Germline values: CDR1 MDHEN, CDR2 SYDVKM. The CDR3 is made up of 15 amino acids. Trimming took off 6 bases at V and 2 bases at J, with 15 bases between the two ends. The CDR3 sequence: CASRRGTYYTDTQYF. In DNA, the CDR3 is TGTGCCAGCAGACGCGGGACTTACTACACAGATACGCAGTATTTT.

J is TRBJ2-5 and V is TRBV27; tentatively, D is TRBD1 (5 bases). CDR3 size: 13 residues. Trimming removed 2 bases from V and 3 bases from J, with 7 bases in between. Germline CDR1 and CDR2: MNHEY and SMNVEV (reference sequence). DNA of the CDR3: TGTGCCAGCAGTTTAGTGACAGAAGAGACCCAGTACTTC. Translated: CASSLVTEETQYF.

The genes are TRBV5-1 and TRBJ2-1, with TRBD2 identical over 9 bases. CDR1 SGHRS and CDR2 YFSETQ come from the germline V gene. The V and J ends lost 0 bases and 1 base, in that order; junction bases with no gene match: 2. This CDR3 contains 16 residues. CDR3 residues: CASSLDAGGSYNEQFF. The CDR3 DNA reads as TGCGCCAGCAGCTTGGACGCGGGAGGGTCCTACAATGAGCAGTTCTTC.

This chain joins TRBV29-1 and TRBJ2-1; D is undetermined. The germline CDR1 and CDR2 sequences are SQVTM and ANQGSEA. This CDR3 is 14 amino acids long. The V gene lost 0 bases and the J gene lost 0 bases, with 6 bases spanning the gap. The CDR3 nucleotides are TGCAGCGTTGAAGATACCACCTCCTACAATGAGCAGTTCTTC. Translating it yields CSVEDTTSYNEQFF.

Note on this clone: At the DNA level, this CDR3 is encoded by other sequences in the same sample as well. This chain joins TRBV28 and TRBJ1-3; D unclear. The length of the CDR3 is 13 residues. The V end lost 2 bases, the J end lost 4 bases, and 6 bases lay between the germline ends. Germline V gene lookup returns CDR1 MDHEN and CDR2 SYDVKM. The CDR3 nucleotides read TGTGCCAGCAGTTTACTGCAGGGAAACACCATATATTTT. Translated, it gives CASSLLQGNTIYF.

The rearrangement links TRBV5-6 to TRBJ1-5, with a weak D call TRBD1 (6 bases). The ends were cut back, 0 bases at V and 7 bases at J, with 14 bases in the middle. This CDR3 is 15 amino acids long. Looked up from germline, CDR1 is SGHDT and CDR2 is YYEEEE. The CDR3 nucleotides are TGTGCCAGCAGCTTGGGAGGGGGGAGCGGACAGCCCCAGCATTTT. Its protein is CASSLGGGSGQPQHF.

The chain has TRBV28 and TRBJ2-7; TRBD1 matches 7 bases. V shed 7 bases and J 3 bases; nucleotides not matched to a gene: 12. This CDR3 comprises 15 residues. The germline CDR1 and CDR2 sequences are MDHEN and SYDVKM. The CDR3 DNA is TGTGCCAGCACTACTCCTCGGGACAGTTTCTACGAGCAGTACTTC. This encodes CASTTPRDSFYEQYF.

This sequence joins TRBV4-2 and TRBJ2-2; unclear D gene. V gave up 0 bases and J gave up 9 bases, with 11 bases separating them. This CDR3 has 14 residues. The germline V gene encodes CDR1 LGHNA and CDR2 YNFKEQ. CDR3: CASSQEVRERELFF. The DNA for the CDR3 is TGTGCCAGCAGCCAAGAAGTAAGGGAAAGGGAGCTGTTTTTT.

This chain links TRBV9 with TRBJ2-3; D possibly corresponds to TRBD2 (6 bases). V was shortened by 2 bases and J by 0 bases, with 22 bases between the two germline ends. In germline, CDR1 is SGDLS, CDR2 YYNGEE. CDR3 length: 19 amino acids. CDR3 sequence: CASSVSDDSVGTSTDTQYF. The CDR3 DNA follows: TGTGCCAGCAGCGTCTCCGACGACAGTGTAGGGACTAGCACAGATACGCAGTATTTT.

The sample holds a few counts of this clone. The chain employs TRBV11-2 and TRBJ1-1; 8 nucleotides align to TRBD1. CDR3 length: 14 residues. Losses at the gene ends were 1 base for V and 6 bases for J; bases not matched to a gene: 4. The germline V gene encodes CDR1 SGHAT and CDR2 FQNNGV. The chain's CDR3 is CASSLGTGTSEAFF. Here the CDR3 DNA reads TGTGCCAGCAGCTTAGGGACAGGGACTTCTGAAGCTTTCTTT.